What follows is one T cell receptor (beta chain) and its context. Its antigen remains undetermined. The input lacks base qualities; no much larger clone sits a single base away. This sample was included in a study of CD4 T cells in relation to SARS-CoV-2 and coronaviruses listed by TCRdb under 2021. Describing the broader study: In the ViraFEST assay, PBMCs were cultured with antigen for around eleven days, after which TCR beta CDR3s were sequenced to identify antigen-specific clonal expansions. The negative reference condition was either a culture with an HIV-1 Nef peptide pool or a culture with no peptide. HLA restriction was mapped for shared crossreactive spike epitopes using patient-derived lymphoblastoid cell lines. The study assessed, at the TCR clonotype level, memory CD4+ T cell crossreactivity between SARS-CoV-2 and common cold coronavirus spike proteins. Samples from a few pre-COVID donors and the naive versus memory experiments were sequenced with the Adaptive Biotechnologies TCR-sequencing kit; other data were Illumina-based. A different, Illumina-based TCR-beta assay was used to sequence expansion assays from other donors in the study. What the authors observed across the whole study: Small numbers of patients and of tested TCRs were a limitation of the study. Compared with monoreactive clones, crossreactive clones had significantly weaker SARS-CoV-2-driven expansion, a result consistent with antigenic imprinting. Because no donor provided both pre-pandemic and post-infection samples, tracing the source of pre-existing responses was limited. In roughly two thirds of donors, memory CD4+ clonotypes turned up that crossrecognized SARS-CoV-2 and at least one common cold coronavirus spike. Crossreactivity analysis centred on spike protein, so crossreactivity against other viral proteins was not assessed.

Taken from the germline V gene, the CDR1 and CDR2 loops are SGHRS and YFSETQ. The CDR3, cysteine through phenylalanine, is 13 amino acids long. Just CDR3 DNA is preserved here, 39 bases in frame from base 1. Trimmed from V: 4 bases; trimmed from J: 8 bases; junction bases lacking a gene match: 5. CD4+ T cells from unexposed donors were collected before the COVID-19 pandemic (2011-2018). After around ten days of culture, CD4+ T cells were isolated with the EasySep CD4+ T cell isolation kit. As far as cell numbers permitted, CD4+ T cells from unexposed donors were tested for reactivity against SARS-CoV-2 S and N as well as four spike pools from common cold coronaviruses. Each well received about 1.9 million PBMCs, cultured in IMDM supplemented with 5% human AB serum and about 10 IU/ml IL-2. Half of the culture medium was replaced with fresh IL-2-containing medium on days 3 and 7. In general, triplicate replicate wells were used for every peptide culture condition. The leukapheresis product for the unexposed donors was obtained through commercial purchase. PBMCs were isolated from leukapheresis product or whole blood by Ficoll-Paque PLUS gradient centrifugation. PBMCs were either used fresh in the expansion assay or cryopreserved at -140 degrees C. The QIAamp Micro DNA Kit was used to extract genomic DNA from the CD4+ T cells.

Receptor libraries were prepared by the immunoSEQ multiplex PCR assay. The authors processed their data as follows. During preprocessing, nonproductive sequences were discarded, as were any CDR3s that did not begin with C, did not end with F or W, or were shorter than 7 amino acids. Antigen-specific clonotypes were called with the MANAFEST web app on the basis of expansion relative to the reference and to other culture wells. A clone counted as positive if significantly expanded in 2 of 3 replicate wells versus the reference culture at FDR below 0.05. To be called positive, a clone also had to show significant expansion compared with every other tandem well and an odds ratio greater than 5. Pairwise Levenshtein distance, computed with the stringdist R package after three terminal residues were trimmed from each end, was used as the measure of CDR3 homology. TCRdb took this table from immuneACCESS and kept in-frame rearrangements with V and J called. Such tables lack part of the clones; where checked against another copy, unresolved V genes explain under half of the gap, and the rest is unexplained. That table supplies the V and J calls and clone size; D and trimming were determined from the DNA. The sample table shows 10,000 to 15,000 clones, and 69% are seen once. Over 6.5% of the sample is in the top ten clones.

The sequence derives from a human donor in good health. The sequenced sample was CD4+ T cells from PBMCs, cultured in vitro. The chain links TRBV5-1 with TRBJ1-4, and TRBD1 aligns with 7 junction nucleotides. The CDR3 reads CASSRGTEEKLFF. The DNA reads TGCGCCAGCAGCCGCGGGACAGAAGAAAAACTGTTTTTT.